These 22 T cell receptor beta chains were all obtained from the same sample, sequenced in a study of metastatic and nonmetastatic thyroid tumors. None of the patients had undergone any treatment ahead of thyroid surgery. TCRdb used MiXCR to call clones anew from the PCR reads. This table has about 69,000 clones, 12% to 15% appearing once. The sequenced sample consisted of blood. Receptor source: a male donor with papillary thyroid cancer or a benign thyroid nodule (not recorded which). Some clones in this sample may be carry-over from other donors' samples.

The table lists this clone with a few counts. This may come from a read error, since a much larger clone is one base off. The chain recombines TRBV15 with TRBJ1-4; a possible D gene is TRBD1 (6 bases). The germline V gene has CDR1 LNHNV and CDR2 YYDKDF (reference sequence). CDR3 length: 13 residues. CDR3 DNA sequence: TGTGCCACCATCAGAAACAGGGATGAAAAACTGTTTTTT. Protein: CATIRNRDEKLFF.

This clone was recorded at least ten times. This chain connects TRBV7-6 to TRBJ2-1, with no clear D. Trimming pared 5 bases from V and 5 bases from J, leaving 13 bases between. Germline loops: CDR1 SGHVS, CDR2 FNYEAQ. There are 14 residues in the CDR3. The CDR3 region is CASSLPRGNNEQFF. The CDR3 DNA reads TGTGCCAGCAGCCTTCCCCGAGGTAACAATGAGCAGTTCTTC.

The chain recombines TRBV27 with TRBJ2-1; D is ambiguous. Trimming left V 3 bases short and J 7 bases short, with 16 bases between. CDR3 length equals 15 residues. Germline V CDR1 and CDR2: MNHEY, SMNVEV (reference sequence). The DNA for the CDR3 is TGTGCCAGCAGTTTCTCAAGCGTGAGTAGAAATGAGCAGTTCTTC. Protein product: CASSFSSVSRNEQFF.

This clone was observed at least ten times. V usage is TRBV12-3 or TRBV12-4 and J usage is TRBJ2-5, with D possibly matching TRBD1 (6 bases). This CDR3 region has 16 residues. Trimming pared 7 bases from V and 2 bases from J, leaving 20 bases between. This CDR3 is CASTPIWGQQQETQYF. The DNA for the CDR3 is TGTGCCAGCACCCCTATCTGGGGGCAGCAGCAAGAGACCCAGTACTTC.

This clone showed up many times. This sequence joins TRBV20-1 and TRBJ2-7, with 14 nucleotides matching TRBD2. Germline trimming cut 5 bases from V and 2 bases from J; bases unmatched to any gene: 11. Germline assignment: CDR1 DFQATT and CDR2 SNEGSKA (reference sequence). The CDR3 length is 17 residues. The CDR3 bases are TGCAGTGCTCCCGGGACTAGCGGGAGATATAGGACCTACGAGCAGTACTTC. Its protein is CSAPGTSGRYRTYEQYF.

This clone was seen more than once but under ten times. The chain recombines TRBV14 with TRBJ1-2, with a possible D match to TRBD1 (5 bases). CDR1 is SGHDN and CDR2 is FVKESK in the germline V gene. The V gene lost 0 bases and the J gene lost 0 bases, with 14 bases spanning the gap. CDR3 length equals 17 residues. Written as DNA, the CDR3 is TGTGCCAGCAGCCAAGAGGGCGGACAAGGGACTAACTATGGCTACACCTTC. It codes for CASSQEGGQGTNYGYTF.

The genes are TRBV11-2 and TRBJ1-1, with D possibly TRBD1 on 6 matching bases. V lost 3 bases, J lost 6 bases, and 11 bases lay in between. The CDR3 has 13 residues. The germline V gene encodes CDR1 SGHAT and CDR2 FQNNGV. The CDR3 protein is CASSFTGYPEAFF. The DNA for the CDR3 is TGTGCCAGCAGCTTCACAGGGTACCCTGAAGCTTTCTTT.

Only a few counts were recorded for this clone. The CDR3 is CASRQRVCTRPYNEQFF. CDR3 bases: TGTGCCAGCAGACAAAGGGTCTGTACTAGGCCTTACAATGAGCAGTTCTTC. This sequence joins TRBV6-5 and TRBJ2-1, with TRBD2 as a possible D gene (5 bases). The CDR3 covers 17 residues. Germline loops: CDR1 MNHEY, CDR2 SVGAGI. The ends were cut back, 6 bases at V and 4 bases at J, with 22 bases in the middle.

The V gene is TRBV20-1, the J gene TRBJ2-7, with a weak D call TRBD2 (5 bases). The CDR3 consists of 15 residues. Germline V gene sequence: CDR1 DFQATT, CDR2 SNEGSKA (reference sequence). CDR3 coding DNA: TGCAGTGCTAGAGTTAGCTGGAGGACCGCCGGCGAGCAGTATGTC. This gives the protein CSARVSWRTAGEQYV.

This clone was detected ten times or more. The V and J genes are TRBV19 and TRBJ2-7; no reliable D call. The CDR3 loop spans 15 amino acids. Trimming shortened V by 6 bases and J by 0 bases, and 15 bases separated the two germline ends. Per germline, CDR1 LNHDA and CDR2 SQIVND (reference sequence). The CDR3: CASSPSGSSSYEQYF. CDR3 bases: TGTGCCAGTAGCCCGTCCGGGTCTAGCTCCTACGAGCAGTACTTC.

This clone is labeled medium-sized (0.01 to 0.1%). The chain links TRBV6-5 to TRBJ1-3, with D possibly TRBD1 on 6 matching bases. CDR3 length equals 17 residues. Trimming stripped 0 bases from V and 4 bases from J, with 16 bases between. Germline V gene lookup returns CDR1 MNHEY and CDR2 SVGAGI. This CDR3 reads CASSYSMAQGGGNTIYF. CDR3 DNA sequence: TGTGCCAGCAGTTACTCGATGGCACAGGGAGGAGGAAACACCATATATTTT.

This clone appeared many times. This chain joins TRBV7-9 and TRBJ2-1; 13 nucleotides match TRBD2. Germline values: CDR1 SEHNR, CDR2 FQNEAQ (reference sequence). V trimming: 4 bases; J trimming: 9 bases; junction bases outside the gene matches: 9. This CDR3 has 16 residues. The CDR3: CASSSLGLAGVTEQFF. The DNA of the CDR3 is TGTGCCAGCAGCTCCCTCGGACTAGCGGGAGTGACTGAGCAGTTCTTC. Complete variable domain (other parts from reference TRBV7-9 and TRBJ2-1): DTGVSQNPRHKITKRGQNVTFRCDPISEHNRLYWYRQTLGQGPEFLTYFQNEAQLEKSRLLSDRFSAERPKGSFSTLEIQRTEQGDSAMYLCASSSLGLAGVTEQFFGPGTRLTVL.

This clone was observed many times. V gene TRBV7-9 combines with J gene TRBJ2-3, with unresolved D. Trimming took 5 bases from V and 3 from J, leaving 9 bases between them. Germline V gene lookup returns CDR1 SEHNR and CDR2 FQNEAQ (reference sequence). The CDR3 has 13 residues. DNA for the CDR3: TGTGCCAGCAGCCGGGTTCAGACAGATACGCAGTATTTT. This codes for CASSRVQTDTQYF.

At least ten counts were recorded for this clone. The chain carries TRBV11-2 and TRBJ2-1, with 12 bases aligning to TRBD2. V gave up 0 bases and J gave up 13 bases; unmatched junction bases: 7. From germline, CDR1 is SGHAT and CDR2 FQNNGV. The CDR3 runs to 15 residues. CDR3: CASSLEASGRAGQFF. The CDR3 DNA reads as TGTGCCAGCAGCTTAGAGGCTAGCGGGAGGGCTGGACAGTTCTTC. Full variable domain (missing parts from reference TRBV11-2 and TRBJ2-1): EAGVAQSPRYKIIEKRQSVAFWCNPISGHATLYWYQQILGQGPKLLIQFQNNGVVDDSQLPKDRFSAERLKGVDSTLKIQPAKLEDSAVYLCASSLEASGRAGQFFGPGTRLTVL.

This clone showed up many times. The chain recombines TRBV4-1 with TRBJ1-1; D not resolved. Germline V gene data show CDR1 as MGHRA and CDR2 as YSYEKL. This CDR3 has 12 amino acids. V was trimmed by 0 bases and J by 3 bases, leaving 2 bases between them. The CDR3 DNA follows: TGCGCCAGCAGCCAAGATCACACTGAAGCTTTCTTT. Encoded protein: CASSQDHTEAFF.

This clone occurred many times. V gene TRBV20-1 combines with J gene TRBJ2-3; a possible D gene is TRBD2 (5 bases). The V and J ends lost 5 bases and 4 bases respectively, with 7 bases between them. The CDR3 runs to 11 residues. Germline lookup yields CDR1 DFQATT and CDR2 SNEGSKA (reference sequence). DNA for the CDR3: TGCAGTGCTGGGAGATCAGATACGCAGTATTTT. The encoded protein is CSAGRSDTQYF.

There are many counts of this clone. This chain connects TRBV9 to TRBJ1-1, with D uncertain. Deletions cut 0 bases from V and 6 bases from J, with 12 bases between. CDR1 is SGDLS and CDR2 is YYNGEE in the germline V gene. The CDR3 is made up of 14 amino acids. CDR3 sequence reads: CASSVALQPAEAFF. CDR3 DNA: TGTGCCAGCAGCGTAGCCCTCCAGCCTGCTGAAGCTTTCTTT.

This chain links TRBV6-2 or TRBV6-3 with TRBJ1-1; D is unresolved. Per the germline V gene, CDR1 is MNHEY and CDR2 is SVGEGT. Trimming took off 2 bases at V and 6 bases at J, with 10 bases between the two ends. This CDR3 region has 13 residues. CDR3 sequence (DNA): TGTGCCAGCAGTTACCGAGGGTTTTCTGAAGCTTTCTTT. Protein: CASSYRGFSEAFF.

The table lists this clone with many counts. Other DNA sequences within the sample encode an identical CDR3. The rearrangement joins TRBV11-3 to TRBJ2-5, with 7 bases identical to TRBD2. Unmatched junction bases numbered 0, after V lost 1 base and J lost 4 bases. In germline, CDR1 is SGHNT, CDR2 YENEEA. The CDR3 is 13 amino acids. The CDR3 bases are TGTGCCAGCAGCTTAGGGGGGGGAGAGACCCAGTACTTC. This sequence encodes CASSLGGGETQYF.

The count of this clone is one. The chain links TRBV7-2 to TRBJ1-1; TRBD1 matches 7 bases. The CDR3 runs to 13 residues. Germline CDR1 is SGHTA and CDR2 is FQGNSA. J lost 3 bases, V lost 6 bases, and 4 bases had no gene match. The CDR3, as DNA: TGTGCCAGCAGTCAGGGGGTTGACACTGAAGCTTTCTTT. It yields the protein CASSQGVDTEAFF.

In regard to this clone: Just one base apart from a much larger clone, this may be a read error. The J gene is TRBJ2-3, the V gene TRBV7-9; D is unresolved. Germline V gene data show CDR1 as SEHNR and CDR2 as FQNEAQ (reference sequence). CDR3 length equals 12 residues. With 1 base removed from V and 6 bases from J, the gap between germline ends came to 5 bases. In nucleotides, the CDR3 is TGTGCCAGCAGCTTAGGGTTGGATACGCAGTATTTT. Translation: CASSLGLDTQYF.

This clone was counted at least ten times. The chain links TRBV7-9 to TRBJ2-5, with D possibly matching TRBD1 (6 bases). Trimming stripped 2 bases from V and 3 bases from J, with 16 bases between. CDR3 length: 16 residues. CDR1 and CDR2 from the germline V gene are SEHNR and FQNEAQ (reference sequence). In DNA, the CDR3 is TGTGCCAGCAGCTTATCACAGGGCAACGCTAAAGAGACCCAGTACTTC. The encoded protein is CASSLSQGNAKETQYF.